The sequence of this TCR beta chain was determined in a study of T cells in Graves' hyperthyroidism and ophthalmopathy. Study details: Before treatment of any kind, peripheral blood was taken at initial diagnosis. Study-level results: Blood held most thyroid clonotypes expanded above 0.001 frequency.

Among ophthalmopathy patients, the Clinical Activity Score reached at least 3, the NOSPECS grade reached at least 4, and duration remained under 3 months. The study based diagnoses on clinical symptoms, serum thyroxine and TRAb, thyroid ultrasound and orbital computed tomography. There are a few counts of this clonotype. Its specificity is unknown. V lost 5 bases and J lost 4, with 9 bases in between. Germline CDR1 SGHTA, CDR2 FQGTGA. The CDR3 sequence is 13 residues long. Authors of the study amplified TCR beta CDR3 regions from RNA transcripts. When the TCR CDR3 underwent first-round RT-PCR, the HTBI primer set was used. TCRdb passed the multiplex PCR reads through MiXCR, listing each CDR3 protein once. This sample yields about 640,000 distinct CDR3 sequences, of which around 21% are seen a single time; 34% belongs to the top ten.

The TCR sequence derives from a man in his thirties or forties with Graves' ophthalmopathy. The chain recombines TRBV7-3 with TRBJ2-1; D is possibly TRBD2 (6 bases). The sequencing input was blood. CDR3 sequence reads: CASSPAGYNEQFF. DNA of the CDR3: TGTGCCAGCAGCCCGGCGGGATACAATGAGCAGTTCTTC.